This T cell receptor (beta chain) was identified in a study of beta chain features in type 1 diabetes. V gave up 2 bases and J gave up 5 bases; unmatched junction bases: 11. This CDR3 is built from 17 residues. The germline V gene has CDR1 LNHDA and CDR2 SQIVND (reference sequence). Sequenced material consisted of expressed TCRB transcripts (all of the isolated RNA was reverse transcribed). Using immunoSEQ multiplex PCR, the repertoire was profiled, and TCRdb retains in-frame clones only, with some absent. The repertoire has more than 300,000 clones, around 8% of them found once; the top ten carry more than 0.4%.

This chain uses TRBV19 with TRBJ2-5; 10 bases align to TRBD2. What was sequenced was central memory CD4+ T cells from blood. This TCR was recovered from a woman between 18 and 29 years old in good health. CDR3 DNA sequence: TGTGCCAGTAGTATAACGTCGGCTAGCGGGAGTCGGGAGACCCAGTACTTC. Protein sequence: CASSITSASGSRETQYF.